Reported below is one T cell receptor (beta chain). This entry is derived from a study of cytomegalovirus exposure and HLA in healthy donors. The primer mix had 60 Vbeta and 13 Jbeta primers. Assay: immunoSEQ multiplex PCR; the TCRdb copy retains only in-frame clones and omits some. The sample carries about 210,000 clones, around 83% recorded once. CDR1 and CDR2 (germline): SGDLS, YYNGEE. The V end lost 2 bases, the J end lost 4 bases, and 15 bases lay between the germline ends. The CDR3 loop spans 15 amino acids. Donors likely had unrecorded immune exposures despite being nominally healthy when sampled.

Sequencing was done on a sample of PBMCs. The sequence was obtained from a woman in her 50s in good health and CMV-seropositive. The chain joins TRBV9 to TRBJ1-1; D is possibly TRBD1 (6 bases). The CDR3 is CASSVTHGGATEAFF. The CDR3 nucleotides read TGTGCCAGCAGCGTCACACACGGGGGGGCCACTGAAGCTTTCTTT.